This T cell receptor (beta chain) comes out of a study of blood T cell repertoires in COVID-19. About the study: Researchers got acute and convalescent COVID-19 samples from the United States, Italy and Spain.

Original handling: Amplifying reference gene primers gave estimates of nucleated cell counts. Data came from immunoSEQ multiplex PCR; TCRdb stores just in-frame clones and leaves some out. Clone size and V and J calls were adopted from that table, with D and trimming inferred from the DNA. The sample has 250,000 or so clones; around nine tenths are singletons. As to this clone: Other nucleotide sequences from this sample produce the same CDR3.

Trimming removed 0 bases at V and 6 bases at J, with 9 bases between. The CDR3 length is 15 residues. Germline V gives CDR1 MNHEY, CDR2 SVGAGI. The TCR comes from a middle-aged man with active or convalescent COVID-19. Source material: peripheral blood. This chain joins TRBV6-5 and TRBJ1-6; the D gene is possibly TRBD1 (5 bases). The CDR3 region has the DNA TGTGCCAGCAGTTACTCGTCAGGGATTAATTCACCCCTCCACTTT. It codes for CASSYSSGINSPLHF.